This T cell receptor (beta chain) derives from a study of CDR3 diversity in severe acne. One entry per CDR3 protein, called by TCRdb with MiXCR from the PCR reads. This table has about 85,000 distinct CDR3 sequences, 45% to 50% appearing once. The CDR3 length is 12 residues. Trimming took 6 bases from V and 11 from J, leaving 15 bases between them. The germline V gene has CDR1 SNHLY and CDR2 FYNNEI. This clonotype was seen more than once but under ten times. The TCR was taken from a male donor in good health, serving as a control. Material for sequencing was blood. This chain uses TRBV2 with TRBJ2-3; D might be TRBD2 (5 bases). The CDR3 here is CASREAYNEQYF. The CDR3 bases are TGTGCCAGCAGGGAGGCTTACAATGAGCAGTATTTT.